One and the same sample provided the 11 T cell receptor beta chains below, sequenced in a study of blood T cell repertoires in COVID-19. Sequencing used immunoSEQ multiplex PCR; TCRdb keeps in-frame clones, though not all of them. The sample yields 76,000 or so clones, about 83% seen once. Sequencing input: peripheral blood. These receptors originate from a man between 25 and 39 years old with acute or convalescent COVID-19.

The V call is TRBV11-2, the J call TRBJ2-1, with 7 bases matching TRBD2. Germline CDR1 is SGHAT and CDR2 is FQNNGV. CDR3 length equals 17 residues. Trimming at V came to 2 bases and at J to 5 bases, leaving 12 bases not matched to a gene. Here the CDR3 reads CASSLYGRGGRDNEQFF. CDR3 nucleotides: TGTGCCAGCAGCTTATATGGACGGGGAGGGCGGGACAATGAGCAGTTCTTC.

The chain has TRBV7-2 and TRBJ2-7; 10 bases fit TRBD2. This CDR3 comprises 17 residues. Germline V CDR1 and CDR2: SGHTA, FQGNSA. V was pared by 1 base and J by 4 bases, with 10 bases of the junction left unmatched. The CDR3 region is CASSLGYASGRGYEQYF. In nucleotides, the CDR3 is TGTGCCAGCAGCTTAGGGTACGCTAGCGGGAGAGGGTACGAGCAGTACTTC. The full variable domain, completed using reference TRBV7-2 and TRBJ2-7, is GAGVSQSPSNKVTEKGKDVELRCDPISGHTALYWYRQSLGQGLEFLIYFQGNSAPDKSGLPSDRFSAERTGGSVSTLTIQRTQQEDSAVYLCASSLGYASGRGYEQYFGPGTRLTVT.

This chain uses TRBV7-8 with TRBJ2-2, with TRBD1 matching 9 bases. Germline trimming cut 4 bases from V and 0 bases from J; bases unmatched to any gene: 6. CDR1 and CDR2 from the germline V gene are SGHVS and FQNEAQ. The CDR3 runs 17 residues. The CDR3: CASSSSQGAANTGELFF. CDR3 nucleotides: TGTGCCAGCAGCTCATCACAGGGGGCGGCGAACACCGGGGAGCTGTTTTTT.

The chain joins TRBV28 to TRBJ2-3; D perhaps matches TRBD2 (6 bases). With 4 bases removed from V and 8 bases from J, the gap between germline ends came to 10 bases. This CDR3 contains 12 residues. Germline assignment: CDR1 MDHEN and CDR2 SYDVKM. This CDR3 is CASSWLEGTQYF. CDR3 coding DNA: TGTGCCAGCAGTTGGTTGGAGGGTACGCAGTATTTT.

J is TRBJ2-3 and V is TRBV6-4; the match to TRBD2 covers 7 bases. In germline, CDR1 is MRHNA, CDR2 SNTAGT. V dropped 3 bases and J dropped 1; count of bases not matched to a gene: 4. This CDR3 spans 15 amino acids. For the CDR3, the DNA is TGTGCCAGCAGTGAGATGGCGGGGGGCACAGATACGCAGTATTTT. Protein: CASSEMAGGTDTQYF.

The gene calls are TRBV6-5 and TRBJ2-1, with 7 positions matching TRBD1. J lost 5 bases, V lost 2 bases, and 6 bases had no gene match. The CDR3 is 15 amino acids. Germline V CDR1 and CDR2: MNHEY, SVGAGI. For the CDR3, the DNA is TGTGCCAGCAGTTACACCGGGACAGATAACAATGAGCAGTTCTTC. Its translation is CASSYTGTDNNEQFF.

This sequence joins TRBV15 and TRBJ2-7; D might be TRBD2 (5 bases). The CDR3 has 15 amino acids. V dropped 1 base and J dropped 6 bases, with 16 bases sitting between them. Germline CDR1 LNHNV, CDR2 YYDKDF (reference sequence). The CDR3 nucleotides are TGTGCCACCAGCAGAGTGGAGGACGGAGCATCCGAGCAGTACTTC. Translation: CATSRVEDGASEQYF.

The CDR3 reads CASSERSRTGVREVDEQYF. CDR3 bases: TGTGCCAGCAGTGAGAGGAGTAGGACAGGGGTAAGGGAGGTCGACGAGCAGTACTTC. This rearrangement joins TRBV2 to TRBJ2-7; 9 nucleotides align to TRBD1. The V gene's germline CDR1 is SNHLY and CDR2 FYNNEI. There are 19 residues in the CDR3. J was trimmed by 5 bases and V by 3 bases; bases with no gene match: 20.

The gene calls are TRBV7-2 and TRBJ2-5; 10 bases fit TRBD1. J was trimmed by 2 bases and V by 1 base; bases with no gene match: 1. This CDR3 has 15 amino acids. CDR1 and CDR2 from the germline V gene are SGHTA and FQGNSA. CDR3 amino acids: CASSLGQGAQETQYF. Here the CDR3 DNA reads TGTGCCAGCAGCTTAGGACAGGGGGCGCAAGAGACCCAGTACTTC.

On this clone: Other DNA sequences in the same sample also yield this CDR3. This sequence joins TRBV6-5 and TRBJ2-7, with D tentatively TRBD1 (6 bases). Between the trimmed V and J ends, which lost 2 bases and 3 bases, there was a span of 8 bases. This CDR3 has 13 residues. Germline lookup yields CDR1 MNHEY and CDR2 SVGAGI. The CDR3 region has the DNA TGTGCCAGCAGTTACCGGACAGACTACGAGCAGTACTTC. It translates to CASSYRTDYEQYF.

This chain joins TRBV12-2 and TRBJ2-1; the D call of TRBD2 is as the table states it, not checked on the DNA. TRBV12-2 is recorded as a pseudogene. The CDR3 is 17 residues long. The DNA of the CDR3 is TGTGCAAGTCGCTTAGATATCGGAGACCGCTCCTACAATGAGCAGTTCTTC. This translates into CASRLDIGDRSYNEQFF.